This T cell receptor beta chain is drawn from a study of blood T cell repertoires in COVID-19. Across the study: Both acute and convalescent COVID-19 samples were obtained from the United States, Italy and Spain. Nucleic acid was either cDNA or gDNA, and it came from T cells, B-cell-depleted T cells, or PBMCs.

Original analysis: Amplification of reference gene primers provided the estimated nucleated cell counts. The table came from immunoSEQ multiplex PCR; TCRdb's copy has only in-frame clones and leaves some out. V and J calls plus clone size are reproduced from that table; the DNA served to infer D and trimming. Of about 160,000 clones in the sample, 80% to 90% were seen once. Enrolled during active infection, Seattle patients were then followed longitudinally. CDR3 length equals 16 residues. Germline CDR1 LNHDA, CDR2 SQIVND (reference sequence). Trimming at V came to 5 bases and at J to 5 bases, leaving 13 bases not matched to a gene.

The receptor's source is a woman aged 70-85 years with COVID-19, enrolled during active disease. The sample comprised peripheral blood. The chain uses TRBV19 and TRBJ2-5; 8 bases are shared with TRBD2. CDR3 coding DNA: TGTGCCAGTAGTCCTGGGGTAGCGGGGATCCCCGAGACCCAGTACTTC. Translated, it gives CASSPGVAGIPETQYF.